The following is a T cell receptor (beta chain) sequence with its context. Its antigen is as yet unknown. The entry originates in a study of radiotherapy plus CTLA-4 blockade in lung cancer. Study at large: Among enrolled patients, over 15% responded and around 30% achieved disease control.

Ipilimumab-mediated CTLA-4 blockade plus focal radiation was given to patients having chemo-refractory metastatic non-small-cell lung cancer. This table comes from immunoSEQ multiplex PCR, and its TCRdb copy is limited to in-frame clones, with some not included. The data hold about 35,000 clones, with about 85% observed a single time. The germline gives CDR1 SGDLS, CDR2 YYNGEE. Trimming left V 0 bases short and J 5 bases short, with 18 bases between. The CDR3 extends over 17 amino acids. Notes on the study in general: Response, reportedly, was best predicted by interferon-beta along with early blood T cell clone dynamics. Blood TCR clones of tumor origin expanded after radiotherapy plus ipilimumab.

This material consisted of peripheral blood, taken from a patient treated with radiotherapy plus ipilimumab. The chain has TRBV9 and TRBJ2-1, with D perhaps TRBD2 (7 bases). This TCR came from a human donor with non-small cell lung cancer who had stable disease on radiotherapy plus ipilimumab. CDR3 sequence reads: CASSVVRGGRADNEQFF. Here the CDR3 DNA reads TGTGCCAGCAGCGTAGTGAGGGGGGGGAGGGCCGACAATGAGCAGTTCTTC.